A selection of T cell receptor beta chains follows, all from one sample in a study of radiation and T cells in renal cell carcinoma. The data were produced by immunoSEQ multiplex PCR, yet TCRdb's version contains in-frame clones alone and is incomplete. The sample includes 75,000 to 90,000 clones, 89% of them seen just once. This specimen was blood, taken from a patient whose treatment included radiotherapy and nephrectomy. These receptors all stem from a woman between 70 and 85 years old with renal cell carcinoma. The CDR3 runs from the conserved cysteine through the conserved F or W. D genes are given only for firm matches. Expanded clones are given a class, and other clones once, few, many or no size at all.

V	length	J	size	D	DNA	CDR3
TRBV6-6	15	TRBJ2-3	.	.	TGTGCCAGCAGTTACTCGCCCCAGCTTGGAGATACGCAGTATTTT	CASSYSPQLGDTQYF
TRBV7-2	14	TRBJ2-3	.	.	TGTGCCAGCAGCTATAACCCACAAACAGATACGCAGTATTTT	CASSYNPQTDTQYF
TRBV7-8	15	TRBJ2-1	.	TRBD1	TGTGCCAGCAGCTTAGGATCGGACAGGGGACATGAGCAGTTCTTC	CASSLGSDRGHEQFF
TRBV6-6	15	TRBJ1-4	.	.	TGTGCCAGCAGAGGACCTTTTGGGCCGAATGAAAAACTGTTTTTT	CASRGPFGPNEKLFF
TRBV19	15	TRBJ2-3	.	.	TGTGCCAGTAGTATAGCCCGAGCTAGCACAGATACGCAGTATTTT	CASSIARASTDTQYF
TRBV30	14	TRBJ2-1	.	TRBD2	TGTGCCTGGAGTGGGGAGCGGGGGTACAATGAGCAGTTCTTC	CAWSGERGYNEQFF
TRBV5-1	15	TRBJ2-1	.	.	TGCGCCAGCAGCTTGAGCTCCAGGACCTACAATGAGCAGTTCTTC	CASSLSSRTYNEQFF
TRBV6-5	15	TRBJ1-3	.	.	TGTGCCAGCAGTAGACGGGGGCGGGATGGAAACACCATATATTTT	CASSRRGRDGNTIYF
TRBV7-6	13	TRBJ2-2	few	.	TGTGCCAGCAGCCTGAATGGCGCCGGGGAGCTGTTTTTT	CASSLNGAGELFF
TRBV9	15	TRBJ2-3	.	.	TGTGCCAGCAGCGTAGTGGCGGCCTCCACAGATACGCAGTATTTT	CASSVVAASTDTQYF
TRBV12-5	16	TRBJ2-3	.	TRBD2	TGTGCTAGTGGCCCGGGAGTAGCGGGGGGGCGGGATACGCAGTATTTT	CASGPGVAGGRDTQYF
TRBV5-6	17	TRBJ1-5	.	TRBD1	TGTGCCAGCAGCTTATGGACAGGGGATGAAAGCAATCAGCCCCAGCATTTT	CASSLWTGDESNQPQHF
TRBV19	17	TRBJ1-5	.	.	TGTGCCAGTAGTATAGGGACCCGGGACACCAGCAATCAGCCCCAGCATTTT	CASSIGTRDTSNQPQHF
TRBV9	14	TRBJ2-6	.	.	TGTGCCAGCAGCGTAGGACCTGGGGCCAACGTCCTGACTTTC	CASSVGPGANVLTF
TRBV7-2	16	TRBJ2-1	.	TRBD2	TGTGCCAGCAGCTTAGGTATAGCGGGGGGAACCAATGAGCAGTTCTTC	CASSLGIAGGTNEQFF
TRBV11-3	14	TRBJ2-1	.	.	TGTGCCAGCAGCCCCTTGACTAGGTACAATGAGCAGTTCTTC	CASSPLTRYNEQFF
TRBV5-5	13	TRBJ1-2	.	.	TGTGCCAGCAGCTTGGTAGGGGACTATGGCTACACCTTC	CASSLVGDYGYTF
TRBV7-9	13	TRBJ2-1	once	.	TGTGCCAGCAGCCGTCTCCAGGGGGGCCTCCAGTTCTTC	CASSRLQGGLQFF
TRBV5-1	16	TRBJ2-2	.	.	TGCGCCAGCATAGGACCCGGGGGACGGAACACCGGGGAGCTGTTTTTT	CASIGPGGRNTGELFF
TRBV27	15	TRBJ2-6	once	.	TGTGCCAGCAGTTTAAGAGGGACTGGGGCCAACGTCCTGACTTTC	CASSLRGTGANVLTF
TRBV28	12	TRBJ1-3	.	.	TGTGCCAGCAGTTTAAGGGGAAACACCATATATTTT	CASSLRGNTIYF
TRBV6-5	14	TRBJ2-7	.	.	TGTGCCAGCAGTTACCTGGGGATGCTCTACGAGCAGTACTTC	CASSYLGMLYEQYF
TRBV5-1	15	TRBJ2-3	.	.	TGCGCCAGCAGCACCCCGGGAGTCTTCACAGATACGCAGTATTTT	CASSTPGVFTDTQYF
TRBV28	14	TRBJ1-1	.	TRBD1	TGTGCCAGCAGTCCGGGACAGAAAAACACTGAAGCTTTCTTT	CASSPGQKNTEAFF
TRBV28	14	TRBJ1-2	.	.	TGTGCCAGCACCTTAAACGGGGGCGGCTATGGCTACACCTTC	CASTLNGGGYGYTF
TRBV5-4	14	TRBJ2-3	.	.	TGTGCCAGCAGCCCGGACGCCGGCACAGATACGCAGTATTTT	CASSPDAGTDTQYF
TRBV19	13	TRBJ1-2	.	.	TGTGCCAGTAGTGTACAGGGCACCTATGGCTACACCTTC	CASSVQGTYGYTF
TRBV6-1	14	TRBJ1-2	.	TRBD1	TGTGCCAGCAGTGACATACAGGGGGCGTCAGGCTACACCTTC	CASSDIQGASGYTF
TRBV5-6	14	TRBJ1-6	.	.	TGTGCCAGCACCGGTGAGGCTTTGGATTCGCCCCTCCACTTT	CASTGEALDSPLHF
TRBV5-4	14	TRBJ1-4	.	.	TGTGCCAGCAGCTTGGAGGGACGTAATGAAAAACTGTTTTTT	CASSLEGRNEKLFF
TRBV5-4	13	TRBJ1-5	.	.	TGCGCCAGCAGCCAAGATGAGGTGCAGCCCCAGCATTTT	CASSQDEVQPQHF
TRBV11-2	10	TRBJ1-5	.	.	TGTGCCAGCCCCTATCAGCCCCAGCATTTT	CASPYQPQHF
TRBV9	15	TRBJ1-3	.	.	TGTGCCAGCAGCCCCGGGTCCGGGGCTGGAAACACCATATATTTT	CASSPGSGAGNTIYF
TRBV27	14	TRBJ1-2	.	TRBD1	TGTGCCAGCAGTTCGGGACAGGGAATCAAAGGCTACACCTTC	CASSSGQGIKGYTF
TRBV30	13	TRBJ2-1	.	.	TGTGCCTGGAGTACAGGGTCCTACAATGAGCAGTTCTTC	CAWSTGSYNEQFF
TRBV4-1	13	TRBJ1-1	few	.	TGCGCCAGCAGCGAAAGGGAGAACACTGAAGCTTTCTTT	CASSERENTEAFF
TRBV30	15	TRBJ1-5	.	.	TGTGCCTGGAGTGTTCGGGGGAGAAGCAATCAGCCCCAGCATTTT	CAWSVRGRSNQPQHF
TRBV27	17	TRBJ1-5	once	TRBD1	TGTGCCAGCAGTTCCGGGACAGGGGGCTCCGTGGGGCGGCCCCAGCATTTT	CASSSGTGGSVGRPQHF
TRBV5-3	14	TRBJ2-7	.	.	TGTGCCAGAAGCTTGGCAGGGAGCTCCTACGAGCAGTACTTC	CARSLAGSSYEQYF
TRBV5-4	17	TRBJ2-6	once	.	TGTGCCAGCAGCTTGGGGCACAGGCGAACTGGGGCCAACGTCCTGACTTTC	CASSLGHRRTGANVLTF